The 16 T cell receptor beta chains given below trace back to one sample, sequenced in a study of metastatic and nonmetastatic thyroid tumors. Patients had received no treatment of any kind before thyroid surgery. TCRdb ran MiXCR on the PCR reads. The sample has some 22,000 clones, roughly a quarter seen once. Material: tumor tissue. These receptor sequences come from a male donor with papillary thyroid cancer or a benign thyroid nodule (not recorded which). Some clones in this sample may be carry-over from other donors' samples.

This clone was seen once. The genes are TRBV15 and TRBJ1-2; D remains ambiguous. The CDR3 is 14 amino acids. Between the trimmed V and J ends, which lost 3 bases and 3 bases, there was a span of 11 bases. CDR1 and CDR2 (germline): LNHNV, YYDKDF (reference sequence). The CDR3 DNA reads as TGTGCCACCAGCAGCGAAAGGTCCTACTATGGCTACACCTTC. Its translation is CATSSERSYYGYTF.

As regards this clone: At one of its ends the junction is not consistent with the germline gene, which may arise from a read error. The chain uses TRBV11-1 and TRBJ2-2; D possibly corresponds to TRBD2 (5 bases). Germline lookup yields CDR1 SGHAT and CDR2 FQDESV (reference sequence). The CDR3 totals 13 residues. The CDR3 bases are TGTGCCAGCAGCTCGATACACACCGGGGAGCCGTTTTTT. It translates to CASSSIHTGEPFF.

This clone was picked up many times. V usage is TRBV18 and J usage is TRBJ1-1; D perhaps matches TRBD1 (5 bases). Germline V gene sequence: CDR1 KGHSH, CDR2 LQKENI. The V end lost 3 bases, the J end lost 0 bases, and 8 bases lay between the germline ends. The CDR3 extends over 14 amino acids. The CDR3 nucleotides are TGTGCCAGCTCACCGGGACTCCTGAACACTGAAGCTTTCTTT. As protein: CASSPGLLNTEAFF.

The sample holds many counts of this clone. The chain employs TRBV20-1 and TRBJ2-7; TRBD2 matches at 12 bases. Germline V gene lookup returns CDR1 DFQATT and CDR2 SNEGSKA (reference sequence). The CDR3 covers 14 residues. Trimming at V came to 6 bases and at J to 6 bases, leaving 9 bases not matched to a gene. The CDR3 region is CSAPGLAGLSEQYF. The CDR3 DNA reads as TGCAGTGCGCCGGGACTAGCGGGTCTAAGCGAGCAGTACTTC.

This clone came up many times. The chain employs TRBV5-4 and TRBJ1-3; no clear D. This CDR3 has 15 amino acids. Trimming cost V 3 bases and J 0 bases, with 10 bases left between them. Germline CDR1 is SGHNT and CDR2 is YYREEE (reference sequence). The CDR3 spells CASSSLGDSGNTIYF. The CDR3 DNA sequence: TGTGCCAGCAGCTCCCTCGGGGACTCTGGAAACACCATATATTTT.

The chain has TRBV15 and TRBJ2-7, with D unclear. The CDR3 covers 17 residues. Trimming removed 1 base at V and 4 bases at J, with 20 bases between. The germline V gene encodes CDR1 LNHNV and CDR2 YYDKDF (reference sequence). The CDR3 DNA reads as TGTGCCACCAGCAGAGTTCGTAGAGATGACCCGGGTTACGAGCAGTACTTC. Its translation is CATSRVRRDDPGYEQYF.

Here the CDR3 DNA reads TGTGCCATCAGTGAAACGGGACTAGCGGGACTCACAGATACGCAGTATTTT. This translates into CAISETGLAGLTDTQYF. This chain connects TRBV10-3 to TRBJ2-3, with TRBD2 identical over 13 bases. There are 17 residues in the CDR3. J was trimmed by 2 bases and V by 3 bases; bases with no gene match: 5. Germline V CDR1 and CDR2: ENHRY, SYGVKD.

This clone was detected many times. J is TRBJ2-5 and V is TRBV7-2; 8 bases align to TRBD1. The CDR3 sequence is 16 residues long. J was trimmed by 5 bases and V by 0 bases; bases with no gene match: 8. Germline V gives CDR1 SGHTA, CDR2 FQGNSA. The CDR3 reads CASSLAVTGGWETQYF. CDR3 DNA: TGTGCCAGCAGCTTAGCGGTTACAGGGGGATGGGAGACCCAGTACTTC.

The chain has TRBV6-1 and TRBJ2-2; the D is unclear. The CDR3 spans 12 residues. V was trimmed by 7 bases and J by 10 bases, leaving 13 bases between them. Germline CDR1 is MNHNS and CDR2 is SASEGT. The CDR3 here is CASTLTIVELFF. The CDR3, as DNA: TGTGCCAGCACCCTTACTATCGTGGAGCTGTTTTTT.

This clone occurred many times. The gene calls are TRBV12-3 or TRBV12-4 and TRBJ2-1; possibly TRBD2 for D (6 bases). The CDR3 sequence is 12 residues long. V was trimmed by 1 base and J by 12 bases, leaving 10 bases between them. The CDR3 region has the DNA TGTGCCAGCAGTTTAGGAACTAGCTGGCAGTTCTTC. Its translation: CASSLGTSWQFF.

The chain employs TRBV7-3 and TRBJ2-3; the D gene is possibly TRBD1 (6 bases). The CDR3 length is 15 residues. V lost 1 base, J lost 3 bases, and 11 bases lay in between. The V gene's germline CDR1 is SGHTA and CDR2 FQGTGA. The CDR3 nucleotides are TGTGCCAGCAGCTTAAGGGCAGGGGATACAGATACGCAGTATTTT. This encodes CASSLRAGDTDTQYF.

As to this clone: A junction end diverges from the germline sequence, so it may reflect a read error. This sample also contains other DNA sequences that code for the same CDR3. This chain joins TRBV10-1 and TRBJ2-1; 9 positions agree with TRBD2. This CDR3 has 16 amino acids. CDR1 WNHNN and CDR2 SYGVQD come from the germline V gene (reference sequence). Here the CDR3 reads CASSPLTSGLYSEQFF. The CDR3 DNA follows: TGCGCCAGCAGCCCCCTAACTAGCGGGCTATACAGTGAGCAGTTTTTC.

Of note for this clone: At one of its ends the junction is not consistent with the germline gene, which may arise from a read error. This chain links TRBV7-6 with TRBJ2-7; TRBD2 matches at 13 bases. Germline lookup yields CDR1 SGHVS and CDR2 FNYEAQ. The CDR3 covers 15 residues. In DNA, the CDR3 is TGTGCCAGGATCCCACGGACTAGCGGGAGCTACGTGCAGTACTTC. Translated: CARIPRTSGSYVQYF. The full variable domain, completed using reference TRBV7-6 and TRBJ2-7, is GAGVSQSPRYKVTKRGQDVALRCDPISGHVSLYWYRQALGQGPEFLTYFNYEAQQDKSGLPNDRFSAERPEGSISTLTIQRTEQRDSAMYRCARIPRTSGSYVQYFGPGTRLTVT.

There are many counts of this clone. This rearrangement joins TRBV6-1 to TRBJ2-1; D is unresolved. Trimming left V 6 bases short and J 2 bases short, with 14 bases between. The CDR3 length is 15 residues. Germline V CDR1 and CDR2: MNHNS, SASEGT. CDR3 in amino acids: CASSLEPQAYNEQFF. Written as DNA, the CDR3 is TGTGCCAGCAGCCTCGAGCCCCAGGCCTACAATGAGCAGTTCTTC.

This clone was counted many times. A much larger clone differs by one base, so this may be a read error. This CDR3 fails to terminate in the conserved phenylalanine or tryptophan, so it likely reflects a read error. The chain is built from TRBV27 and TRBJ2-6; the D gene is possibly TRBD1 (5 bases). The CDR3 runs to 14 residues. Germline values: CDR1 MNHEY, CDR2 SMNVEV (reference sequence). V was trimmed by 5 bases and J by 1 base, leaving 6 bases between them. CDR3 region: CASSPGSGANVLTL. The CDR3 region has the DNA TGTGCCAGCAGTCCAGGGTCTGGGGCCAACGTCCTGACTCTC.

To note about this clone: A much larger clone sits a single nucleotide away, making a read error possible. The CDR3 spells CASTSSMGETQYF. The CDR3 DNA reads TGTGCCAGCACTTCTTCGATGGGCGAGACCCAGTACTTC. The chain uses TRBV12-3 or TRBV12-4 and TRBJ2-5; D remains ambiguous. The CDR3 contains 13 residues. The ends were cut back, 7 bases at V and 5 bases at J, with 14 bases in the middle.